The 18 T cell receptor beta chains given below trace back to one sample, sequenced in a study of T-cell memory formation after mild COVID-19. In TCRdb, the 5' RACE reads were re-called with MiXCR into one record per CDR3 protein. The profile covers hundreds of thousands of distinct CDR3 sequences, with more than 20% appearing a single time and around 12% taken by the ten largest. Sequencing input: PBMCs or a T cell subset sorted from them (not recorded which). Receptors originate from an adult woman who had mild COVID-19 (a few samples of this study predate the infection). Cell type and time point are not known.

The chain has TRBV20-1 and TRBJ1-5; D unclear. This CDR3 contains 16 residues. Per the germline V gene, CDR1 is DFQATT and CDR2 is SNEGSKA (reference sequence). Trimming stripped 1 base from V and 0 bases from J, with 13 bases between. This CDR3 reads CSARGGEQYSNQPQHF. The CDR3 DNA sequence: TGCAGTGCTAGAGGAGGAGAGCAATATAGCAATCAGCCCCAGCATTTT.

In its sample, this clonotype was seen a few times. The rearrangement joins TRBV7-6 to TRBJ2-7; no clear D gene. The CDR3 loop spans 16 amino acids. V was shortened by 1 base and J by 2 bases, with 15 bases between the two germline ends. Germline assignment: CDR1 SGHVS and CDR2 FNYEAQ. The CDR3: CASSLGVPPITYEQYF. DNA for the CDR3: TGTGCCAGCAGCTTAGGGGTTCCCCCAATTACCTACGAGCAGTACTTC.

This clonotype was picked up a small number of times. The chain links TRBV14 to TRBJ1-1; 10 nucleotides align to TRBD1. Germline V gene data show CDR1 as SGHDN and CDR2 as FVKESK. The length of the CDR3 is 18 residues. V gave up 0 bases and J gave up 3 bases; unmatched junction bases: 10. CDR3 amino acids: CASSQESPGQGRDTEAFF. The DNA for the CDR3 is TGTGCCAGCAGCCAAGAATCACCGGGACAGGGGAGGGACACTGAAGCTTTCTTT. The whole variable domain, remainder taken from reference TRBV14 and TRBJ1-1, is EAGVTQFPSHSVIEKGQTVTLRCDPISGHDNLYWYRRVMGKEIKFLLHFVKESKQDESGMPNNRFLAERTGGTYSTLKVQPAELEDSGVYFCASSQESPGQGRDTEAFFGQGTRLTVV.

The chain recombines TRBV7-2 with TRBJ2-2; the match to TRBD2 covers 11 bases. The CDR3 runs to 14 residues. Trimming removed 5 bases from V and 6 bases from J; junction bases left unmatched: 2. The germline V gene has CDR1 SGHTA and CDR2 FQGNSA. The CDR3: CASSVGLAAGELFF. The CDR3 DNA is TGTGCCAGCAGCGTGGGACTAGCGGCCGGGGAGCTGTTTTTT.

This clonotype was picked up a small number of times. The chain uses TRBV2 and TRBJ1-1; a possible D gene is TRBD1 (6 bases). CDR1 is SNHLY, CDR2 FYNNEI, per germline. Trimming left V 1 base short and J 0 bases short, with 12 bases between. The CDR3 has 16 amino acids. The DNA for the CDR3 is TGTGCCAGCAGTGAAGGAGGGGGAGAGATGAACACTGAAGCTTTCTTT. As protein: CASSEGGGEMNTEAFF.

The V call is TRBV25-1, the J call TRBJ2-5, with 9 nucleotides matching TRBD1. The germline V gene encodes CDR1 MGHDK and CDR2 SYGVNS. This CDR3 contains 15 residues. The ends lost 2 bases at V and 3 bases at J; junction bases unmatched: 4. CDR3 protein: CASSEPTGGEETQYF. The CDR3 DNA reads TGTGCCAGCAGTGAACCTACAGGGGGCGAAGAGACCCAGTACTTC.

This clonotype was seen just once. At one of its ends the junction is not consistent with the germline gene, which may arise from a read error. This chain uses TRBV9 with TRBJ1-2; D possibly corresponds to TRBD1 (5 bases). Germline assignment: CDR1 SGDLS and CDR2 YYNGEE. The CDR3 is made up of 12 amino acids. The CDR3 spells CDSSITGGGYTF. The CDR3 bases are TGTGACAGCAGCATCACAGGAGGGGGCTACACCTTC.

This clonotype was seen a few times. The J gene is TRBJ2-1, the V gene TRBV6-5, with D possibly being TRBD1 or TRBD2 (7 bases each). Deletions cut 0 bases from V and 3 bases from J, with 15 bases between. Germline CDR1 and CDR2: MNHEY and SVGAGI. This CDR3 is 17 amino acids long. The DNA for the CDR3 is TGTGCCAGCAGTTACTCAGCGGGACCAGGGGGCTACAATGAGCAGTTCTTC. It translates to CASSYSAGPGGYNEQFF.

The chain is built from TRBV3-1 and TRBJ1-2, with D possibly TRBD1 on 5 matching bases. Looked up from germline, CDR1 is LGHDT and CDR2 is YNNKEL (reference sequence). V was pared by 0 bases and J by 4 bases, with 12 bases between. The CDR3 totals 15 residues. CDR3 in amino acids: CASSQDGGAGYGYTF. CDR3 bases: TGTGCCAGCAGCCAAGATGGAGGGGCTGGCTATGGCTACACCTTC.

The CDR3 region has the DNA TGTGCCAGCAGTGAATATAGAGGGGGAGCTTTCTTT. Protein: CASSEYRGGAFF. The chain combines TRBV25-1 with TRBJ1-1, with D possibly matching TRBD1 (6 bases). Germline V gives CDR1 MGHDK, CDR2 SYGVNS. The CDR3 length is 12 residues. V was cut by 0 bases and J by 10 bases, with 9 bases left in between.

Regarding this clonotype: Compared with germline, one end of the junction differs, possibly owing to a read error. The chain employs TRBV5-5 and TRBJ2-1; 10 positions match TRBD1. Germline V gene lookup returns CDR1 SGHKS and CDR2 YYEKEE (reference sequence). CDR3 length equals 12 residues. The CDR3 spells CASSLRQGATNF. Here the CDR3 DNA reads TGTGCCAGCAGCCTAAGACAGGGGGCCACTAACTTC.

In the case of this clonotype: The junction departs from the called germline gene at one end, perhaps through a read error. The V call is TRBV6-2 or TRBV6-3, the J call TRBJ2-1; no clear D gene. Germline-derived CDR1 and CDR2 are MNHEY and SVGEGT. The CDR3 is 11 amino acids. The CDR3 spells CASSYGAERIF. The CDR3 coding sequence is TGTGCCAGCAGTTACGGCGCAGAGAGGATCTTC.

This clonotype was picked up a small number of times. The chain joins TRBV7-6 to TRBJ2-2, with 8 bases identical to TRBD2. This CDR3 spans 17 amino acids. Germline-derived CDR1 and CDR2 are SGHVS and FNYEAQ. The V and J ends lost 5 bases and 7 bases, in that order; junction bases with no gene match: 15. CDR3 protein: CASSRPLRGGHGGELFF. The CDR3 DNA reads TGTGCCAGCAGCCGGCCGTTACGGGGGGGCCATGGCGGGGAGCTGTTTTTT.

The chain is built from TRBV4-1 and TRBJ1-2; 12 positions agree with TRBD1. Germline V gene lookup returns CDR1 MGHRA and CDR2 YSYEKL. The CDR3 covers 18 residues. The J segment lost 5 bases and the V segment lost 4 bases, leaving 14 bases of the junction unmatched. The CDR3 DNA is TGCGCCAGCAGCCGTCTTGGCGCCGCGGGACAGGGGGCTTATGGCTACACCTTC. Protein sequence: CASSRLGAAGQGAYGYTF.

The chain links TRBV12-3 or TRBV12-4 to TRBJ1-2; TRBD1 is a possible D gene (5 bases). Trimming left V 7 bases short and J 5 bases short, with 11 bases between. The CDR3 is 12 amino acids. CDR3: CASKTGPYGYTF. The CDR3 DNA is TGTGCCAGCAAAACGGGGCCTTATGGCTACACCTTC.

The gene calls are TRBV18 and TRBJ2-7; no firm D call. The CDR3 is made up of 13 amino acids. Germline assignment: CDR1 KGHSH and CDR2 LQKENI. Trimming stripped 4 bases from V and 5 bases from J, with 12 bases between. CDR3 region: CASSRPFTNEQYF. The CDR3 DNA follows: TGTGCCAGCTCACGTCCCTTCACGAACGAGCAGTACTTC.

The chain employs TRBV18 and TRBJ2-7; 13 nucleotides line up with TRBD2. Germline V gene data show CDR1 as KGHSH and CDR2 as LQKENI. Trimming took 8 bases from V and 0 from J; bases not matched to a gene: 4. The CDR3 runs 15 residues. The CDR3 reads CASRLAGGNSYEQYF. In nucleotides, the CDR3 is TGTGCCAGCCGACTAGCGGGAGGAAACTCCTACGAGCAGTACTTC.

This clonotype was counted between two and nine times. This chain connects TRBV7-6 to TRBJ2-3; no definite D call. The V gene's germline CDR1 is SGHVS and CDR2 FNYEAQ. The CDR3 is made up of 13 amino acids. V was clipped by 1 base and J by 2 bases, with 4 bases between them. DNA for the CDR3: TGTGCCAGCAGCTTAGAGATCACAGATACGCAGTATTTT. Protein product: CASSLEITDTQYF.